This entry lists 5 T cell receptor beta chains sequenced from one sample in a study of blood T cell dynamics during melanoma immunotherapy. Only in-frame clones appear in the TCRdb table, and some are missing; sequencing was by immunoSEQ multiplex PCR. The table has over 13,000 clones, around 85% seen once. The sample's time point: pre-treatment baseline. The material sequenced was blood, taken from a patient treated with checkpoint blockade. These TCRs come from a human donor with melanoma.

CDR3 nucleotides: TGTGCCAGCAGTCGCCTCCATCAAGAGACCCAGTACTTC. This sequence encodes CASSRLHQETQYF. The chain has TRBV7-6 and TRBJ2-5; D gene ambiguous. The germline V and J ends were trimmed by 6 bases and 2 bases, with 10 bases remaining between them. In germline, CDR1 is SGHVS, CDR2 FNYEAQ. This CDR3 has 13 amino acids.

This chain uses TRBV5-8 with TRBJ1-5; no reliable D call. Between the trimmed V and J ends, which lost 0 bases and 2 bases, there was a span of 12 bases. The length of the CDR3 is 16 residues. CDR1 is SGHTS and CDR2 is YDEGEE in the germline V gene. CDR3 region: CASSLAFMGGNQPQHF. CDR3 sequence (DNA): TGTGCCAGCAGCTTGGCGTTTATGGGTGGCAATCAGCCCCAGCATTTT.

The chain combines TRBV18 with TRBJ1-1, with a possible D match to TRBD1 (5 bases). Germline CDR1 reads KGHSH; CDR2 reads LQKENI. The germline V and J ends were trimmed by 8 bases and 0 bases, with 13 bases remaining between them. The CDR3 sequence is 14 residues long. This CDR3 reads CASARGGLNTEAFF. Here the CDR3 DNA reads TGTGCCAGCGCAAGGGGAGGGCTGAACACTGAAGCTTTCTTT.

Comment on this clone: Sequence at one end of the junction differs from germline and may be a read error. CDR3 loop: CAWGVLTGYEQYF. The CDR3 coding sequence is TGTGCCTGGGGTGTGTTAACAGGCTACGAGCAGTACTTC. The gene calls are TRBV30 and TRBJ2-7, with D possibly TRBD1 on 5 matching bases. The CDR3 covers 13 residues. CDR1 and CDR2 from the germline V gene are GTSNPN and SVGIG (reference sequence).

The chain is built from TRBV2 and TRBJ2-5, with 9 bases fitting TRBD2. Germline V gives CDR1 SNHLY, CDR2 FYNNEI. The length of the CDR3 is 14 residues. V trimming: 9 bases; J trimming: 5 bases; junction bases outside the gene matches: 10. CDR3 sequence reads: CARSWRGGRETQYF. The CDR3 coding sequence is TGTGCCAGATCTTGGCGGGGGGGCCGGGAGACCCAGTACTTC.